Included here is one T cell receptor beta chain sequence, with context. Its antigen remains unknown. Clones were sequenced by immunoSEQ multiplex PCR, and TCRdb holds only the in-frame ones, with some missing. The table has roughly 38,000 clones, over 85% seen once; the top ten hold under 20%. This entry is derived from a study of a mutant IDH1 vaccine in newly diagnosed glioma. At the level of the study: Most patients had radiochemotherapy with temozolomide before enrollment; others had one alone.

CDR3 length: 13 amino acids. Trimming took 7 bases from V and 4 from J, leaving 14 bases between them. Germline CDR1 is SGHRS and CDR2 is YFSETQ. General study findings and limits: Variations in leading peripheral T cell clonotypes appeared to have no connection with pseudoprogression. Vaccination induced immune responses in approximately 94% of patients.

The time point: baseline, week 1 (first vaccination visit). Treatment defined: pre-vaccination baseline after standard-of-care therapy. The V call is TRBV5-1, the J call TRBJ1-1; the D gene is possibly TRBD1 (6 bases). The receptor's source is a man aged 18 to 29 with glioma. The sequences come from PBMCs, collected from a glioma patient treated with radiotherapy, temozolomide or both. CDR3 loop: CASGWTEGTEAFF. The DNA for the CDR3 is TGCGCCAGCGGGTGGACAGAGGGCACTGAAGCTTTCTTT.